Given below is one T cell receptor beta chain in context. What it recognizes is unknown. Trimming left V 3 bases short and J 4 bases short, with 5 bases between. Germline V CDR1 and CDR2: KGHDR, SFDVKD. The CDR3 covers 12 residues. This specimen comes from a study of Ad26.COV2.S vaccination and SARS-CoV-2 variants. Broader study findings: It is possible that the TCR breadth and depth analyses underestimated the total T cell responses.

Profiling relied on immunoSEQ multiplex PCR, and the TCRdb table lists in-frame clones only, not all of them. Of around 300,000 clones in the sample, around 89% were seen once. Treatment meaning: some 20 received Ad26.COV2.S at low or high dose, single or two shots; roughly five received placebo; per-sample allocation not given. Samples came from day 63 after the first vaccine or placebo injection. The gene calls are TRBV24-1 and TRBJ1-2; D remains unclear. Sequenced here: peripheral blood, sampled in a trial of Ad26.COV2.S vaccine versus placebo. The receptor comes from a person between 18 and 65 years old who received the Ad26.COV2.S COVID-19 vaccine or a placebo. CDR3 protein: CATSDPVYGYTF. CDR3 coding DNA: TGTGCCACCAGTGATCCAGTCTATGGCTACACCTTC.